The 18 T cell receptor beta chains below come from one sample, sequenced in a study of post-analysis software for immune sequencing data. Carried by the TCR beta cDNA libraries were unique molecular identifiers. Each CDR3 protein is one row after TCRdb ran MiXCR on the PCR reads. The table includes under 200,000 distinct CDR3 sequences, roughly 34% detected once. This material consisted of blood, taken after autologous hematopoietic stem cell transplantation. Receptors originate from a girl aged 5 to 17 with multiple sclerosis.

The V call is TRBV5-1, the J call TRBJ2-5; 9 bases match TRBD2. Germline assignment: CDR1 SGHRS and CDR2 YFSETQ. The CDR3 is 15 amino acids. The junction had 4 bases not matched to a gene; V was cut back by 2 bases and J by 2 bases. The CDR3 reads CASSLSSGTQETQYF. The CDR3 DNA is TGCGCCAGCAGCTTATCTAGCGGGACACAAGAGACCCAGTACTTC.

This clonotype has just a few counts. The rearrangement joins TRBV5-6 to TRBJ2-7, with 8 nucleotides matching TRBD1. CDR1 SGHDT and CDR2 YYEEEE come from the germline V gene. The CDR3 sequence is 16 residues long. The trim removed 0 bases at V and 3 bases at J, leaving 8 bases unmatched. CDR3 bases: TGTGCCAGCAGCTTGGAAAGACAGGGGCCCGTCTACGAGCAGTACTTC. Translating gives CASSLERQGPVYEQYF.

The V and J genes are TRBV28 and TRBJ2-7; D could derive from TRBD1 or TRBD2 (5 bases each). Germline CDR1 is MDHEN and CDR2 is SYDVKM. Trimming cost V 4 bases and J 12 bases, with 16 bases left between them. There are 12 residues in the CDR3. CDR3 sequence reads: CASSYPGTRTYF. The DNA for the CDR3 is TGTGCCAGCAGTTACCCCGGGACCCGAACGTACTTC.

CDR3 DNA sequence: TGCGCCAGCAGCCAGCCGAGCAGCGGACACTCTGCCTACAATGAGCAGTTCTTC. Amino acids: CASSQPSSGHSAYNEQFF. The gene calls are TRBV4-1 and TRBJ2-1; D may be TRBD1 or TRBD2 (5 bases each). Germline V gene data show CDR1 as MGHRA and CDR2 as YSYEKL. The germline V and J ends were trimmed by 3 bases and 2 bases, with 20 bases remaining between them. The CDR3 length is 18 residues.

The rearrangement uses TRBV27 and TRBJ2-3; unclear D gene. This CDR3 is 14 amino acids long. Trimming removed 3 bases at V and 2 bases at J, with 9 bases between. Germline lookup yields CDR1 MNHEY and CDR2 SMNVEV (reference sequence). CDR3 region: CASSFKEYTDTQYF. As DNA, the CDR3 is TGTGCCAGCAGTTTCAAGGAATACACAGATACGCAGTATTTT.

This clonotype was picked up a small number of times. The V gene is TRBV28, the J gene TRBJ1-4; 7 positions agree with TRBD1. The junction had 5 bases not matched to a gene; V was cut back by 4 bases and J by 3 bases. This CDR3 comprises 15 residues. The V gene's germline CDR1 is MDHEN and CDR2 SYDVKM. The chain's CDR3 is CASSSGDSSNEKLFF. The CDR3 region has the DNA TGTGCCAGCAGTTCCGGGGACAGTTCTAATGAAAAACTGTTTTTT.

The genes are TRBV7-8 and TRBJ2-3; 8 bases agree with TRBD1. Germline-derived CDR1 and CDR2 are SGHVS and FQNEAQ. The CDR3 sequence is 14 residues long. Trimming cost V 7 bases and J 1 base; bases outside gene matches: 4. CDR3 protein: CASIKDRGTDTQYF. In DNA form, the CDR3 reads TGTGCCAGCATTAAGGACAGGGGCACAGATACGCAGTATTTT.

The CDR3 region has the DNA TGTGCCTCGACTAGCGGGAGGGCCTATGAGCAGTTCTTC. As protein: CASTSGRAYEQFF. This chain uses TRBV30 with TRBJ2-1; 14 bases map to TRBD2. From germline, CDR1 is GTSNPN and CDR2 SVGIG (reference sequence). The trim removed 7 bases at V and 8 bases at J, leaving 4 bases unmatched. This CDR3 is built from 13 residues. Filled out from reference TRBV30 and TRBJ2-1, the complete variable domain reads SQTIHQWPATLVQPVGSPLSLECTVEGTSNPNLYWYRQAAGRGLQLLFYSVGIGQISSEVPQNLSASRPQDRQFILSSKKLLLSDSGFYLCASTSGRAYEQFFGPGTRLTVL.

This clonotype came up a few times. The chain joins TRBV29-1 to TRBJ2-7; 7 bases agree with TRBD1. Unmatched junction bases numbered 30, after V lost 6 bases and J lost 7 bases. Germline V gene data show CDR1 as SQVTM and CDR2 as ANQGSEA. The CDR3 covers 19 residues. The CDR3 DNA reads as TGCAGCGTCATGGGGACAGACGACCCCGGAGTGACCGTTAGAAGGGAGCAGTACTTC. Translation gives CSVMGTDDPGVTVRREQYF.

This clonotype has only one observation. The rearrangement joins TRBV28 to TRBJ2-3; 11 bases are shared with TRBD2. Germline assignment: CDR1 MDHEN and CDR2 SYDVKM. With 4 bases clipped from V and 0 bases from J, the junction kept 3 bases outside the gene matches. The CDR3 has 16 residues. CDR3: CASSSGLAASTDTQYF. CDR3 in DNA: TGTGCCAGCAGTTCGGGACTAGCGGCCAGCACAGATACGCAGTATTTT.

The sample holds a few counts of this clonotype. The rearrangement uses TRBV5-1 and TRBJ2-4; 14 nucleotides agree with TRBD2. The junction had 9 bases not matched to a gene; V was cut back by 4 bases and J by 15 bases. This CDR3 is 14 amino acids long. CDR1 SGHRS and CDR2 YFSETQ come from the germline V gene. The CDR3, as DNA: TGCGCCAGCAGCCGGGGACTAGCGGGAGCCTCTGTGTACTTC. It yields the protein CASSRGLAGASVYF.

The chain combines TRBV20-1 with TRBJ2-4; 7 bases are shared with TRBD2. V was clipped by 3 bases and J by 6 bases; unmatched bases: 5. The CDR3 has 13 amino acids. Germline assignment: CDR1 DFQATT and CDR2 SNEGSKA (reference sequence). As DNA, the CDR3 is TGCAGTGCTAGGGGAGGGGCCGGAAACATTCAGTACTTC. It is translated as CSARGGAGNIQYF.

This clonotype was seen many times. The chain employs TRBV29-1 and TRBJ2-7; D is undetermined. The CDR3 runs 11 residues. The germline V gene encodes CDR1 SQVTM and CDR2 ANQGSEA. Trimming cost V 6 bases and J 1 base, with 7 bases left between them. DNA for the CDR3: TGCAGCGTAAGATTTTCCTACGAGCAGTACTTC. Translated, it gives CSVRFSYEQYF.

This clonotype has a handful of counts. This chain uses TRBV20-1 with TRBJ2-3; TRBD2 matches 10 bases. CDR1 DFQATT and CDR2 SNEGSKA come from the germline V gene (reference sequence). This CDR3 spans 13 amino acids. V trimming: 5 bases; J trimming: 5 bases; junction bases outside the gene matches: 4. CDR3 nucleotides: TGCAGTGCTTCCCGGACTAGCGGAGATACGCAGTATTTT. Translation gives CSASRTSGDTQYF.

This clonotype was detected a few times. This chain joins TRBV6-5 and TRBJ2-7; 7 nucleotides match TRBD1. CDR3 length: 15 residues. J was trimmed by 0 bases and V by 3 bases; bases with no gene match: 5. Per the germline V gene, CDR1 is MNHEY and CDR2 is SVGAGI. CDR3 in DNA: TGTGCCAGCAGTTATAACGCAGGGGGCTCCTACGAGCAGTACTTC. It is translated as CASSYNAGGSYEQYF.

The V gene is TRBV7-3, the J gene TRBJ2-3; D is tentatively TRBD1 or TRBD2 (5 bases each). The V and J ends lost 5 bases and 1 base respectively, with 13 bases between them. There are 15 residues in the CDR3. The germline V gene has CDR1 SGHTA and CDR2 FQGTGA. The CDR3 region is CASSPTPGRTDTQYF. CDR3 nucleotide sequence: TGTGCCAGCAGCCCCACTCCGGGACGCACAGATACGCAGTATTTT.

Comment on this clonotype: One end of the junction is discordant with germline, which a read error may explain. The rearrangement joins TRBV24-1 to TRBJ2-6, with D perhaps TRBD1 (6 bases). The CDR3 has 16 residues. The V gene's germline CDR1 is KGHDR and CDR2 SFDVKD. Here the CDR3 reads CATSDPTGSGTNVLTF. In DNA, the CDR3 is TGTGCCACCAGTGACCCGACAGGCTCTGGGACCAACGTCCTGACTTTC.

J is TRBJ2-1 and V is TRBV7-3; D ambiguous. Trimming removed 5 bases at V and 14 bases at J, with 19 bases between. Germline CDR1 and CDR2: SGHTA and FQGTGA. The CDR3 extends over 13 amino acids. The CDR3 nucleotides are TGTGCCAGCAGCCTCCAAGCGACCGCGGAGAAGTTCTTC. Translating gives CASSLQATAEKFF.